The T cell receptor (beta chain) under discussion was sequenced for a study of blood T cells in healthy people across ages (dated by TCRdb to the mid-2010s). About the full investigation: In model experiments, roughly one uniquely barcoded TCR beta cDNA molecule per two T cells was captured by template switching. To track age-related changes in TCR beta repertoire diversity, the study relied on deep sequencing normalized with unique cDNA molecular identifiers. Donors were grouped into four age groups: young (average roughly 17 years), middle-aged (39), aged (about 60) and long-lived (around 80). Donors of different ages were randomly distributed across sequencing lanes to avoid experimental bias. Two additional independent replicas of 1 million unique cDNA reads from the same blood draw were analyzed for two donors (one aged 18 to 30 and one aged 80 or older). Beyond this particular receptor, the publication reports: Compared with the aged group, the long-lived group had more naive CD4+ T cells, fewer expanded clones and increased TCR diversity, a pattern suggesting age selection. As age increased, observed TCR beta diversity per million T cells dropped in a roughly linear way, and a significant reduction was already evident by age about 40. Observed TCR beta diversity correlated strongly with the percentage of naive T cells measured by flow cytometry. Total diversity estimates from one million sequenced T cells were considered lower bounds and underestimates. Donor CMV infection status was unknown, potentially confounding age-related changes in expanded clonotypes. Conclusive comparison of naive and antigen-experienced compartments was prevented by the profiling of bulk unsorted PBMCs.

The germline V gene provides CDR1 SQVTM and CDR2 ANQGSEA. The junction shows trimming of 0 bases on V and 8 bases on J, plus 11 bases between the germline ends. The CDR3 goes from the cysteine to the phenylalanine over 13 residues. Only the CDR3 DNA stays, 39 bases, in frame from base 1. The library was produced with 5' RACE. A second PCR of roughly 7 to 11 cycles was performed with a sample-barcoded 5' primer and a J-beta primer mix. Each TCR beta cDNA molecule received a unique molecular identifier from a template-switch 5' adaptor carrying 12 random nucleotides. Each sample yielded at least 2.5 million CDR3-containing paired-end reads. All of the RNA was converted into first-strand cDNA using the Mint cDNA synthesis kit, with a TRBC-specific oligonucleotide serving as the primer. All cDNA was treated with uracil-DNA glycosylase and then went through a first 18-cycle PCR with the universal primers M1SS and BC2_uni_R. In the original analysis: For normalization, 1 million high-quality reads were randomly selected from each sample, with every read carrying a distinct molecular identifier. Reads sharing molecular identifiers were discarded rather than binned into consensus sequences. CDR3 identification, clonotype clustering and error correction used MiTCR with a Q25 quality threshold and the strictest error-elimination algorithm. A nonparametric unseen species model using Euler transformation provided a lower-bound estimate of total TCR beta diversity. The public reads were run again by TCRdb, first through fastp at Q25 and then through MiXCR, and only productive beta chains were kept. Rows merge per CDR3 protein into single entries with the most common DNA and genes. None of the V and J calls come from the authors' own analysis; TCRdb made them. For this sample the table gives some 1.8 million distinct CDR3 sequences, of which roughly 43% were detected only once. The biggest ten clones account for around 23% of the sample.

Donors were about 36 systemically healthy Caucasian individuals from Russia aged roughly 6 to 90 years. Each donor gave roughly 11 milliliters of peripheral blood, drawn into EDTA-treated Vacutainer tubes. PBMCs were isolated by Ficoll-Paque density-gradient centrifugation, with at least 7 million obtained per sample. Total RNA was extracted from PBMCs with Trizol reagent, with at least 6 micrograms obtained per sample. For every donor, flow cytometry on a PBMC aliquot measured the percentage of naive CD45RAhigh/CD27high T cells. Remarks on this clonotype: Its antigen has not been determined. No qualities accompany the bases; no much larger clone lies one base away.

Recombination linked TRBV29-1 to TRBJ2-1; no D gene can be assigned with confidence. The sequence was obtained from a human donor in good health. Sequenced sample: blood. CDR3 sequence: CSVEENGKDEQFF. Read as DNA, the sequence is TGCAGCGTTGAAGAGAATGGGAAGGATGAGCAGTTCTTC.